This T cell receptor (beta chain) was captured in a study of CD8 T cells in ankylosing spondylitis. TCRdb recomputed calls from the 5' RACE reads with MiXCR, one row per CDR3 protein. The data hold some 130,000 distinct CDR3 sequences, with around 7.9% observed a single time. This clonotype has ten or more counts. In germline, CDR1 is SGHRS, CDR2 YFSETQ. The CDR3 has 15 residues. V was pared by 0 bases and J by 0 bases, with 8 bases between. This receptor was obtained from a female donor with ankylosing spondylitis or in good health (not recorded which). J is TRBJ2-3 and V is TRBV5-1; D remains ambiguous. Specimen: blood, either unsorted or a sorted T cell fraction (not recorded which). CDR3: CASSLVPASTDTQYF. In nucleotides, the CDR3 is TGCGCCAGCAGCTTGGTTCCGGCTAGCACAGATACGCAGTATTTT.